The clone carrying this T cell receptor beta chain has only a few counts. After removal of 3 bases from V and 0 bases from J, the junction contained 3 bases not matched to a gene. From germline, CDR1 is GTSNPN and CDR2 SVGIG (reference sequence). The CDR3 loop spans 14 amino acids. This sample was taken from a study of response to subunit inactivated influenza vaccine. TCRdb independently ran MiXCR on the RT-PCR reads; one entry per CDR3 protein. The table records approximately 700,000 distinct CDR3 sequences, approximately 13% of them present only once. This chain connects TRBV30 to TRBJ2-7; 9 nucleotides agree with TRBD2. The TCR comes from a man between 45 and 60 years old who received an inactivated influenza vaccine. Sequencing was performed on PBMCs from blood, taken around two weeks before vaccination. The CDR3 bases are TGTGCCTGGAGATATAGCGGGAGCTCCTACGAGCAGTACTTC. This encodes CAWRYSGSSYEQYF.